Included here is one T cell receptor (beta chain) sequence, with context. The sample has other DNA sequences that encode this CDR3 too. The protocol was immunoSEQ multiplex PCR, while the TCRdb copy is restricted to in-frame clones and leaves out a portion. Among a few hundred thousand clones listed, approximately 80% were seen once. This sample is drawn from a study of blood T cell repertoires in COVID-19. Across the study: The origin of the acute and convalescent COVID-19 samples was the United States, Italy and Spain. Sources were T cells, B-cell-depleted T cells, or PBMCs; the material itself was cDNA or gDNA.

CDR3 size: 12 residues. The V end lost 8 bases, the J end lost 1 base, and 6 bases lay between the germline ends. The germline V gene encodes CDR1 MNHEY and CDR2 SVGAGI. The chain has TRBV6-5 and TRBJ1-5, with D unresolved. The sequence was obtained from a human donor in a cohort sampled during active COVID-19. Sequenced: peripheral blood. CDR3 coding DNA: TGTGCCAGCTCTCCCAGCAATCAGCCCCAGCATTTT. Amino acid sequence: CASSPSNQPQHF.